Included here is one TCR beta chain sequence, with context. V lost 4 bases and J 10 bases, leaving 7 bases between the germline ends. The CDR3 has 11 residues. CDR1 is MNHNY and CDR2 is SVGAGI in the germline V gene (reference sequence). Under 3 months in duration, the ophthalmopathy in affected donors had moderate-to-severe activity, CAS ≥3 and NOSPECS ≥4. PBMCs originated in under 13 ml of fresh peripheral blood. This sample stems from a study of Graves' ophthalmopathy and Graves' hyperthyroidism. RNA transcripts provided the template for amplifying TCR beta CDR3 regions. HTBI primers served in a first-round RT-PCR, which a second-round multiplex PCR followed. One entry per CDR3 protein results from TCRdb running MiXCR on the multiplex PCR reads. The sample lists 240,000 or so distinct CDR3 sequences, around 45% occurring once.

Sequencing was carried out using peripheral blood. This clonotype was sampled from an adult man with Graves' ophthalmopathy. This chain joins TRBV6-6 and TRBJ1-4; TRBD1 might be the D (5 bases). The chain's CDR3 is CASSLGGKLFF. In DNA, the CDR3 is TGTGCCAGCAGTTTGGGGGGAAAACTGTTTTTT.